The clone carrying this T cell receptor beta chain was seen a single time. This record comes from a study of blood T cell repertoires in COVID-19. Study-level information: Sites across the United States, Italy and Spain contributed samples from acute and convalescent COVID-19. PBMCs, B-cell-depleted T cells, or T cells were the source of the cDNA or gDNA that made up the material.

The CDR3 loop spans 15 amino acids. The germline V gene encodes CDR1 SGDLS and CDR2 YYNGEE. V was shortened by 3 bases and J by 1 base, with 13 bases between the two germline ends. Original analysis: Amplification from reference gene primers served as the basis for estimated nucleated cell counts. This table comes from immunoSEQ multiplex PCR, and its TCRdb copy is limited to in-frame clones, with some not included. The DNA gave D and trimming, while V, J and clone size come from that table. The sample lists about 98,000 clones; approximately 86% were seen once. The receptor was derived from a man over 45 with acute or convalescent COVID-19. The chain has TRBV9 and TRBJ1-1; TRBD1 is a possible D gene (6 bases). Sequencing was done on a sample of peripheral blood. DNA for the CDR3: TGTGCCAGCAGCGCTCAGGGGCTTTGGAACACTGAAGCTTTCTTT. Translated, it gives CASSAQGLWNTEAFF.